The T cell receptor beta chain described here comes from a study of blood T cell repertoires in COVID-19. About the research overall: Samples came from the United States, Italy and Spain, spanning acute and convalescent COVID-19.

The length of the CDR3 is 15 residues. The germline V gene has CDR1 ENHRY and CDR2 SYGVKD. The V end lost 8 bases, the J end lost 0 bases, and 16 bases lay between the germline ends. The method was immunoSEQ multiplex PCR; TCRdb's version includes in-frame clones alone and lacks a portion of them. The profile shows 450,000 to 600,000 clones, 87% of them singletons. Adults between roughly 18 and 89 years of age took part from under 25 US areas. The V call is TRBV10-3, the J call TRBJ1-2; D unresolved. The source is a woman between 18 and 29 years old who had recovered from COVID-19. Sample: PBMCs or T cells enriched from blood (not recorded which). The CDR3 coding sequence is TGTGCCATCTCCGAGGGTATGCGCTCTAACTATGGCTACACCTTC. The encoded protein is CAISEGMRSNYGYTF.